The 30 T cell receptor beta chains presented below share a single source sample, sequenced in a study of shared clonotypes between healthy human individuals. Sequenced by immunoSEQ multiplex PCR; TCRdb stores in-frame clones only, minus some. The sample records 2 million to 2.5 million clones, around 95% being singletons. Material for sequencing was naive CD4+ T cells sorted from blood. Subset noted: CD45RA+ positively selected. The receptors were sampled from a man aged 18 to 35 in good health.

The chain combines TRBV7-2 with TRBJ2-4; weak D call: TRBD1 (6 bases). Germline V gene sequence: CDR1 SGHTA, CDR2 FQGNSA. This CDR3 has 14 amino acids. V was trimmed by 4 bases and J by 5 bases, leaving 12 bases between them. The chain's CDR3 is CASSSGQRENIQYF. In DNA, the CDR3 is TGTGCCAGCAGCTCAGGACAGAGGGAAAACATTCAGTACTTC.

The rearrangement links TRBV11-1 to TRBJ2-3; 10 positions agree with TRBD1. The CDR3 consists of 15 residues. Germline CDR1 is SGHAT and CDR2 is FQDESV (reference sequence). With V trimmed by 3 bases and J by 1 base, 1 base remained unmatched. The CDR3 coding sequence is TGTGCCAGCAGCTTTGGACAGGGGGGCACAGATACGCAGTATTTT. Translation: CASSFGQGGTDTQYF.

V usage is TRBV6-1 and J usage is TRBJ2-3; D remains ambiguous. CDR1 and CDR2 from the germline V gene are MNHNS and SASEGT. V lost 5 bases and J 6 bases, leaving 9 bases between the germline ends. The CDR3 covers 12 residues. The CDR3 loop reads CASSPSGDTQYF. The CDR3 DNA reads as TGTGCCAGCAGTCCTAGTGGGGATACGCAGTATTTT.

Regarding this clone: Other DNA sequences in this sample translate to the same CDR3. The chain links TRBV9 to TRBJ2-3; D is ambiguous. Deletions cut 0 bases from V and 0 bases from J, with 5 bases between. From germline, CDR1 is SGDLS and CDR2 YYNGEE. The CDR3 runs 14 residues. The CDR3 reads CASSVDPSTDTQYF. The DNA for the CDR3 is TGTGCCAGCAGCGTAGATCCAAGCACAGATACGCAGTATTTT.

The rearrangement links TRBV27 to TRBJ2-3, with D hard to call. Germline lookup yields CDR1 MNHEY and CDR2 SMNVEV (reference sequence). The CDR3 extends over 14 amino acids. Trimming took 6 bases from V and 2 from J, leaving 12 bases between them. The CDR3: CASSFMRHTDTQYF. The CDR3, as DNA: TGTGCCAGCAGCTTCATGAGACACACAGATACGCAGTATTTT.

V gene TRBV5-1 combines with J gene TRBJ1-2; D gene uncertain. Germline V gene lookup returns CDR1 SGHRS and CDR2 YFSETQ. V was shortened by 4 bases and J by 2 bases, with 6 bases between the two germline ends. The CDR3 has 12 residues. CDR3 nucleotides: TGCGCCAGCAGCGAGCAGAACTATGGCTACACCTTC. Amino acids: CASSEQNYGYTF. The variable domain in full, completed from reference TRBV5-1 and TRBJ1-2, reads KAGVTQTPRYLIKTRGQQVTLSCSPISGHRSVSWYQQTPGQGLQFLFEYFSETQRNKGNFPGRFSGRQFSNSRSEMNVSTLELGDSALYLCASSEQNYGYTFGSGTRLTVV.

As for this clone: Other nucleotide sequences in the sample specify the same CDR3. V usage is TRBV6-4 and J usage is TRBJ1-6; possible D gene TRBD1, 5 bases. CDR3 length: 13 amino acids. The germline V gene has CDR1 MRHNA and CDR2 SNTAGT. Trimming cost V 2 bases and J 7 bases, with 6 bases left between them. The CDR3 is CASSDGGNSPLHF. The CDR3, as DNA: TGTGCCAGCAGTGACGGGGGGAATTCACCCCTCCACTTT.

The V and J genes are TRBV7-2 and TRBJ2-7; TRBD2 agrees at 11 bases. Per germline, CDR1 SGHTA and CDR2 FQGNSA. The V gene end was trimmed by 0 bases and the J gene end by 4 bases; junction bases not matched to a gene: 5. The CDR3 has 16 amino acids. CDR3 nucleotides: TGTGCCAGCAGCTTAGCGACTAGCGGGATTTCATACGAGCAGTACTTC. It translates to CASSLATSGISYEQYF.

The chain uses TRBV6-1 and TRBJ2-7; TRBD1 agrees at 9 bases. The CDR3 contains 11 residues. The J segment lost 11 bases and the V segment lost 7 bases, leaving 6 bases of the junction unmatched. Germline V lookup: CDR1 MNHNS, CDR2 SASEGT. CDR3 DNA: TGTGCCAGCATAGGACAGGGGTCGGAGTACTTC. It encodes CASIGQGSEYF.

The CDR3 here is CASSEPGGETQYF. The CDR3 nucleotides are TGTGCCAGCAGTGAACCAGGGGGAGAGACCCAGTACTTC. The chain joins TRBV6-1 to TRBJ2-5; TRBD1 aligns across 7 bases. The J segment lost 4 bases and the V segment lost 2 bases, leaving 1 base of the junction unmatched. Germline V gene sequence: CDR1 MNHNS, CDR2 SASEGT. The CDR3 extends over 13 amino acids.

On this clone itself: The sample has other DNA sequences that encode this CDR3 too. The chain is built from TRBV5-1 and TRBJ2-1, with a weak D call TRBD2 (7 bases). The CDR3 sequence is 14 residues long. Looked up from germline, CDR1 is SGHRS and CDR2 is YFSETQ. Trimming shortened V by 0 bases and J by 8 bases, and 12 bases separated the two germline ends. CDR3: CASSLVAGADEQFF. The CDR3 coding sequence is TGCGCCAGCAGCTTGGTCGCGGGGGCGGATGAGCAGTTCTTC.

J is TRBJ1-4 and V is TRBV7-4; D not resolved. Between the trimmed V and J ends, which lost 4 bases and 6 bases, there was a span of 9 bases. This CDR3 region has 13 residues. The germline V gene encodes CDR1 SGHVT and CDR2 SQSDAQ. The CDR3: CASSSALDEKLFF. CDR3 bases: TGTGCCAGCAGCTCGGCCCTAGATGAAAAACTGTTTTTT.

The J gene is TRBJ1-2, the V gene TRBV7-2; TRBD1 matches at 8 bases. The CDR3 is 18 residues long. Losses at the gene ends were 1 base for V and 1 base for J; bases not matched to a gene: 11. The germline CDR1 and CDR2 sequences are SGHTA and FQGNSA. CDR3 DNA: TGTGCCAGCAGCTTAGTAGGGACAGGAGGAACTATTAACTATGGCTACACCTTC. It translates to CASSLVGTGGTINYGYTF.

The chain carries TRBV30 and TRBJ1-5; no definite D call. Germline CDR1 is GTSNPN and CDR2 is SVGIG (reference sequence). V was shortened by 2 bases and J by 4 bases, with 9 bases between the two germline ends. The CDR3 loop spans 13 amino acids. This CDR3 is CAWSRLLNQPQHF. The CDR3 nucleotides read TGTGCCTGGAGTCGACTGTTAAATCAGCCCCAGCATTTT.

The chain recombines TRBV6-5 with TRBJ2-2, with TRBD2 matching over 7 bases. Germline CDR1 MNHEY, CDR2 SVGAGI. Trimming cost V 9 bases and J 4 bases; bases outside gene matches: 8. The CDR3 extends over 14 amino acids. The CDR3 DNA is TGTGCCAGTGAGAGGGGAGGGTTCACCGGGGAGCTGTTTTTT. This gives the protein CASERGGFTGELFF.

CDR3 in DNA: TGTGCCAGCAGCCCACCGGGCCAAGAGACCCAGTACTTC. As protein: CASSPPGQETQYF. The rearrangement uses TRBV11-2 and TRBJ2-5; D is uncertain. Trimming removed 5 bases from V and 1 base from J, with 8 bases in between. In germline, CDR1 is SGHAT, CDR2 FQNNGV. The CDR3 contains 13 residues.

This clone was seen more than once but under ten times. J is TRBJ1-1 and V is TRBV19; D not resolved. The V end was cut by 10 bases, the J end by 3 bases, with 6 bases between. Germline lookup yields CDR1 LNHDA and CDR2 SQIVND (reference sequence). This CDR3 region has 10 residues. The CDR3: CATIDTEAFF. Here the CDR3 DNA reads TGTGCCACAATTGACACTGAAGCTTTCTTT.

The chain is built from TRBV7-8 and TRBJ1-1; D ambiguous. CDR3 size: 13 residues. Trimming pared 5 bases from V and 8 bases from J, leaving 15 bases between. CDR1 is SGHVS and CDR2 is FQNEAQ in the germline V gene. The CDR3 region has the DNA TGTGCCAGCAGCCTCCCCGTAAAGGAAGAAGCTTTCTTT. Its translation: CASSLPVKEEAFF.

This clone appeared once. The rearrangement joins TRBV7-9 to TRBJ2-1, with TRBD2 identical over 11 bases. Trimming cost V 4 bases and J 4 bases; bases outside gene matches: 9. CDR1 is SEHNR and CDR2 is FQNEAQ in the germline V gene (reference sequence). This CDR3 comprises 17 residues. This chain's CDR3 is CASSSRLGTSGYNEQFF. The DNA of the CDR3 is TGTGCCAGCAGCTCGAGGTTAGGGACTAGCGGATACAATGAGCAGTTCTTC.

The genes are TRBV7-2 and TRBJ1-3; D gene ambiguous. This CDR3 spans 16 amino acids. Germline V lookup: CDR1 SGHTA, CDR2 FQGNSA. V was shortened by 1 base and J by 0 bases, with 10 bases between the two germline ends. The CDR3 region is CASSLGTSASGNTIYF. The CDR3 DNA sequence: TGTGCCAGCAGCTTAGGGACGTCGGCCTCTGGAAACACCATATATTTT.

This chain connects TRBV5-4 to TRBJ2-5; possible D gene TRBD2, 6 bases. Germline assignment: CDR1 SGHNT and CDR2 YYREEE (reference sequence). This CDR3 contains 14 residues. V dropped 3 bases and J dropped 5 bases, with 14 bases sitting between them. In DNA form, the CDR3 reads TGTGCCAGCAGCTCCCACGGGGGATCGGAGACCCAGTACTTC. Amino acid sequence: CASSSHGGSETQYF. Based on the CDR3 plus reference TRBV5-4 and TRBJ2-5, the full variable domain is ETGVTQSPTHLIKTRGQQVTLRCSSQSGHNTVSWYQQALGQGPQFIFQYYREEENGRGNFPPRFSGLQFPNYSSELNVNALELDDSALYLCASSSHGGSETQYFGPGTRLLVL.

This chain joins TRBV5-1 and TRBJ1-1; tentatively, D is TRBD1 (5 bases). The CDR3 is 13 residues long. Per germline, CDR1 SGHRS and CDR2 YFSETQ. V lost 5 bases to trimming and J lost 1 base, with 9 bases between them. The CDR3 DNA follows: TGCGCCAGCAGTCCTGGGGCGAACACTGAAGCTTTCTTT. The encoded protein is CASSPGANTEAFF.

The rearrangement links TRBV28 to TRBJ2-5; TRBD1 aligns across 7 bases. The germline V gene encodes CDR1 MDHEN and CDR2 SYDVKM. J gave up 9 bases and V 6 bases, and 7 bases lay outside the gene matches. CDR3 length: 12 amino acids. CDR3 residues: CASRGTAGPQYF. The CDR3 DNA sequence: TGTGCCAGCAGGGGGACAGCAGGACCCCAGTACTTC.

V and J are TRBV6-5 and TRBJ2-3, with D hard to call. V lost 0 bases and J 2 bases, leaving 6 bases between the germline ends. The CDR3 sequence is 14 residues long. Germline V gives CDR1 MNHEY, CDR2 SVGAGI. CDR3 sequence: CASSYSSLTDTQYF. Here the CDR3 DNA reads TGTGCCAGCAGTTACTCGAGCCTCACAGATACGCAGTATTTT.

The chain uses TRBV19 and TRBJ2-1, with 13 bases identical to TRBD2. CDR1 LNHDA and CDR2 SQIVND come from the germline V gene (reference sequence). J was trimmed by 10 bases and V by 6 bases; bases with no gene match: 3. This CDR3 has 13 residues. The CDR3 region is CASRLAGGIEQFF. CDR3 DNA: TGTGCCAGTAGACTAGCGGGAGGGATAGAGCAGTTCTTC.

This chain uses TRBV7-2 with TRBJ2-3; D is unclear. In germline, CDR1 is SGHTA, CDR2 FQGNSA. This CDR3 has 12 amino acids. V lost 1 base and J lost 7, with 6 bases in between. The CDR3 loop is CASSLDYHTQYF. The CDR3 DNA reads as TGTGCCAGCAGCTTAGACTATCATACGCAGTATTTT.

Concerning this clone: The same CDR3 also results from other DNA sequences found in this sample. This chain joins TRBV7-9 and TRBJ1-5; no clear D. This CDR3 comprises 13 residues. Deletions cut 2 bases from V and 4 bases from J, with 6 bases between. Looked up from germline, CDR1 is SEHNR and CDR2 is FQNEAQ (reference sequence). CDR3 bases: TGTGCCAGCAGCTTAAACCAGAATCAGCCCCAGCATTTT. Protein: CASSLNQNQPQHF. The full variable domain, with the rest looked up from reference TRBV7-9 and TRBJ1-5, is DTGVSQNPRHKITKRGQNVTFRCDPISEHNRLYWYRQTLGQGPEFLTYFQNEAQLEKSRLLSDRFSAERPKGSFSTLEIQRTEQGDSAMYLCASSLNQNQPQHFGDGTRLSIL.

Here the CDR3 reads CASSPGASPNTEAFF. DNA for the CDR3: TGTGCCAGCTCACCAGGGGCATCCCCGAACACTGAAGCTTTCTTT. The chain has TRBV18 and TRBJ1-1; possible D gene TRBD1, 5 bases. This CDR3 is built from 15 residues. CDR1 is KGHSH, CDR2 LQKENI, per germline. V gave up 2 bases and J gave up 1 base, with 11 bases separating them.

The V gene is TRBV5-6, the J gene TRBJ1-3; D is uncertain. This CDR3 is built from 15 residues. CDR1 and CDR2 (germline): SGHDT, YYEEEE. The V and J ends lost 1 base and 4 bases respectively, with 12 bases between them. CDR3 bases: TGTGCCAGCAGCTTGTCGCCTACCGGGGGAAACACCATATATTTT. It codes for CASSLSPTGGNTIYF.

V usage is TRBV5-6 and J usage is TRBJ2-3; perhaps TRBD2 as D (5 bases). Trimming took off 2 bases at V and 2 bases at J, with 15 bases between the two ends. From germline, CDR1 is SGHDT and CDR2 YYEEEE. The CDR3 is made up of 16 amino acids. For the CDR3, the DNA is TGTGCCAGCAGCTTCGCGCCACTAGGGAACACAGATACGCAGTATTTT. Its translation is CASSFAPLGNTDTQYF.